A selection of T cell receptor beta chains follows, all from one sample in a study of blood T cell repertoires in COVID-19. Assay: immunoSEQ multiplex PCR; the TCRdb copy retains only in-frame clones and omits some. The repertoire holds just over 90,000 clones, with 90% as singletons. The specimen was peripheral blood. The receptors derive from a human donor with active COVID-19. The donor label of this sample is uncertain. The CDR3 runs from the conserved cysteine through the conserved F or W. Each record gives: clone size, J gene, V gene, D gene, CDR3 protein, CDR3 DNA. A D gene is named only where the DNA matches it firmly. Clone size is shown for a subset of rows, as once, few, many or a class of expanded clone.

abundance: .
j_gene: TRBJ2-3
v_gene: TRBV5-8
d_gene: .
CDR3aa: CASSLGLGGVTTDTQYF
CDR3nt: TGTGCCAGCAGCTTGGGTTTGGGGGGAGTAACGACAGATACGCAGTATTTT

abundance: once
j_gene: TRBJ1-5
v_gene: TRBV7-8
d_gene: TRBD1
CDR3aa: CASSLDSRTGNQPQHF
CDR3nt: TGTGCCAGCAGCTTAGATTCGAGGACAGGGAATCAGCCCCAGCATTTT

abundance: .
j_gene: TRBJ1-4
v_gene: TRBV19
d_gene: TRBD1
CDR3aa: CASMTLTGREKLFF
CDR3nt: TGTGCCAGTATGACCCTGACAGGGAGGGAAAAACTGTTTTTT

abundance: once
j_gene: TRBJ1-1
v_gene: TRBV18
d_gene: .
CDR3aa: CASSPQRPTEAFF
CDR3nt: TGTGCCAGCTCCCCGCAGAGGCCCACTGAAGCTTTCTTT

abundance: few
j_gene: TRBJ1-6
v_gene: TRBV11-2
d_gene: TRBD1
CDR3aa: CASSLTGQTNSPLHF
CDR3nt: TGTGCCAGCAGCTTAACGGGACAGACTAATTCACCCCTCCACTTT

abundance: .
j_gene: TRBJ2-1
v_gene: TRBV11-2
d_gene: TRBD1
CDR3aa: CASSSTGGWNEQFF
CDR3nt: TGTGCCAGCAGCTCTACAGGGGGTTGGAATGAGCAGTTCTTC

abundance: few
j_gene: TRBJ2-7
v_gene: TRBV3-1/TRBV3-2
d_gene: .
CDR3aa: CASSQATGLYEQYF
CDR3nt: TGTGCCAGCAGCCAAGCGACAGGCCTCTACGAGCAGTACTTC

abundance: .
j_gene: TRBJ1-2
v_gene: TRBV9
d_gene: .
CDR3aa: CASSPFGSPYGYTF
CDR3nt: TGTGCCAGCTCGCCTTTCGGGTCCCCCTATGGCTACACCTTC

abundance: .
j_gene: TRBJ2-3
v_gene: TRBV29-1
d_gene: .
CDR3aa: CSVEVRGVADTQYF
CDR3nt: TGCAGCGTTGAGGTCAGGGGTGTTGCAGATACGCAGTATTTT

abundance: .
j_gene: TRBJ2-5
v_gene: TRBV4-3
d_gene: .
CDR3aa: CASSQDGGKTQYF
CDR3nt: TGCGCCAGCAGCCAAGACGGCGGAAAGACCCAGTACTTC

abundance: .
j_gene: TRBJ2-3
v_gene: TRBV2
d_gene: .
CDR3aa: CASSGTSESPDTQYF
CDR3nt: TGTGCCAGCAGTGGAACTAGTGAATCCCCAGATACGCAGTATTTT

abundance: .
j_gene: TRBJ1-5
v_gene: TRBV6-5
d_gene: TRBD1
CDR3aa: CASSLGTGNQPQHF
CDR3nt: TGTGCCAGCAGCCTAGGGACAGGGAATCAGCCCCAGCATTTT

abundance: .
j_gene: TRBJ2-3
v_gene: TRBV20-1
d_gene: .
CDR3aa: CSASQDTQYF
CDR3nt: TGCAGTGCTAGCCAAGATACGCAGTATTTT

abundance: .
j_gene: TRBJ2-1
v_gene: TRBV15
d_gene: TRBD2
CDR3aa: CATSRDKAGGNNEQFF
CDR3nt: TGTGCCACCAGCAGAGATAAAGCGGGGGGTAACAATGAGCAGTTCTTC

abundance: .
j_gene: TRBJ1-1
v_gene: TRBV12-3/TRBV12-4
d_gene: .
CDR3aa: CASSTERVAFF
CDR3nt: TGTGCCAGCAGTACAGAGAGGGTTGCTTTCTTT

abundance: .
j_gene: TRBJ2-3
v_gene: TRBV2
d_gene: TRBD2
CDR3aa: CASQSPGLAPDTQYF
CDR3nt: TGTGCCAGCCAGAGTCCGGGACTAGCACCAGATACGCAGTATTTT

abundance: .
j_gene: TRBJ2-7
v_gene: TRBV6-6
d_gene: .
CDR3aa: CASILVVAGWLYEQYF
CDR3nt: TGTGCCAGCATCCTCGTGGTGGCAGGGTGGCTCTACGAGCAGTACTTC